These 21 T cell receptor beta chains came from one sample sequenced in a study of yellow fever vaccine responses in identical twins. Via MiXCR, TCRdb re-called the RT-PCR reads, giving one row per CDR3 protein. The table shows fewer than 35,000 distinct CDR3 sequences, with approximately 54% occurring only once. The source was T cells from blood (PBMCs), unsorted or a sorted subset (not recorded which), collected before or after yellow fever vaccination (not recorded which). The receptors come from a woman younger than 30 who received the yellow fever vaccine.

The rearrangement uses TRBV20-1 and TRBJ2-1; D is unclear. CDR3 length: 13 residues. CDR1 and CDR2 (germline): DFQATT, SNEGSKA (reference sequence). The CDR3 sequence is CSLNVPNDNEQFF. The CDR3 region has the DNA TGCAGCCTAAACGTTCCCAATGACAATGAGCAGTTCTTC.

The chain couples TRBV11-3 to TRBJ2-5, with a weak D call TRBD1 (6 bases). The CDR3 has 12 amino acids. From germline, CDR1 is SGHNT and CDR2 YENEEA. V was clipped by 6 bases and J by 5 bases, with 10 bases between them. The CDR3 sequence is CASRRTGETQYF. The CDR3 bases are TGTGCCAGCAGACGTACAGGGGAGACCCAGTACTTC. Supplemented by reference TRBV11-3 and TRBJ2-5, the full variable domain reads EAGVVQSPRYKIIEKKQPVAFWCNPISGHNTLYWYLQNLGQGPELLIRYENEEAVDDSQLPKDRFSAERLKGVDSTLKIQPAELGDSAVYLCASRRTGETQYFGPGTRLLVL.

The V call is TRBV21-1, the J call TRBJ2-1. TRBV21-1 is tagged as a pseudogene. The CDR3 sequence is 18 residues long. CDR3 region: CASSKPDQLDEAYNEQFF. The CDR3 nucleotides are TGTGCCAGCAGCAAACCGGATCAGTTGGATGAAGCCTACAATGAGCAGTTCTTC.

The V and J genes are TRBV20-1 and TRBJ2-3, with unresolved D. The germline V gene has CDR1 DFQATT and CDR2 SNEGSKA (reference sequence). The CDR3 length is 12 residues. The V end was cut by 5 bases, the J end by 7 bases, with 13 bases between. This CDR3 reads CSAYPTQNTQYF. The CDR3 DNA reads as TGCAGTGCTTACCCAACTCAAAATACGCAGTATTTT.

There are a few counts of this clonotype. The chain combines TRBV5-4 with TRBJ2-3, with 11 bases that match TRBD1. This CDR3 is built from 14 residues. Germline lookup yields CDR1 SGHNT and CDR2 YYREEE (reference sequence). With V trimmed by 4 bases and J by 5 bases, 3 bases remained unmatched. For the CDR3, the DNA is TGTGCCAGCAGCATGGGACAGGGGGAAGATACGCAGTATTTT. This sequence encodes CASSMGQGEDTQYF.

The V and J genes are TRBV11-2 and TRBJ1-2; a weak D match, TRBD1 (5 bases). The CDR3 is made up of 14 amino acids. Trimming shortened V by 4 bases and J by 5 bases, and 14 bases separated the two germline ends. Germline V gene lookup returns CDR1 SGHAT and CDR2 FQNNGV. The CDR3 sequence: CASSSLDSPYGYTF. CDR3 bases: TGTGCCAGCAGCTCGCTAGACAGCCCATATGGCTACACCTTC.

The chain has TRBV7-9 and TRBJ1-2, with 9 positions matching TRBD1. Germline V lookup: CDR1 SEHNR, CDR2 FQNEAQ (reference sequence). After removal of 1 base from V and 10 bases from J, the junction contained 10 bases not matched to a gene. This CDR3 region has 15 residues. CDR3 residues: CASSLGSGGQGLYTF. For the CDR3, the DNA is TGTGCCAGCAGCTTAGGAAGTGGGGGACAGGGCCTCTACACCTTC.

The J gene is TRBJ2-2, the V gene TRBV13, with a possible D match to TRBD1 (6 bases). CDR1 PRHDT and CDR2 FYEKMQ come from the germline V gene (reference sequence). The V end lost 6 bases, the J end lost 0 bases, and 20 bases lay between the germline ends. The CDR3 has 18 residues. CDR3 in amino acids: CASSSPGHTSPNTGELFF. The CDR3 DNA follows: TGTGCCAGCAGTTCCCCGGGACACACGTCCCCGAACACCGGGGAGCTGTTTTTT.

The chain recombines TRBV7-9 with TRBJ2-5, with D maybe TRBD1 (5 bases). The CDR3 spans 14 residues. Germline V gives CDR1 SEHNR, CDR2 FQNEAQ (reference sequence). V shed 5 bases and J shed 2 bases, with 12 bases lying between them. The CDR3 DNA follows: TGTGCCAGCAGCCTCAGGGAACTGCAAGAGACCCAGTACTTC. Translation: CASSLRELQETQYF.

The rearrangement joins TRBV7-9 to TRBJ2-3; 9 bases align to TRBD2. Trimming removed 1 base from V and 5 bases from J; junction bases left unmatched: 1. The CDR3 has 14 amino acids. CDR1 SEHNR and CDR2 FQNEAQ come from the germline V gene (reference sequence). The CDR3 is CASSLGGGEDTQYF. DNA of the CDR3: TGTGCCAGCAGCTTAGGCGGGGGGGAAGATACGCAGTATTTT.

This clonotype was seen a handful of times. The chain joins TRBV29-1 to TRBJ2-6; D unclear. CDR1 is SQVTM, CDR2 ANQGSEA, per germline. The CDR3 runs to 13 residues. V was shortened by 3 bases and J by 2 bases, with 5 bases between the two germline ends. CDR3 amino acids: CSVDVAGANVLTF. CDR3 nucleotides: TGCAGCGTTGATGTGGCTGGGGCCAACGTCCTGACTTTC.

CDR3 sequence (DNA): TGTGCCAGCAGTTTATGGTGGCGGGCGATAAGTACAGGGGGGGACAATGAGCAGTTCTTC. Translation: CASSLWWRAISTGGDNEQFF. The chain couples TRBV28 to TRBJ2-1; maybe TRBD1 (8 bases). Trimming removed 0 bases at V and 5 bases at J, with 26 bases between. Germline V CDR1 and CDR2: MDHEN, SYDVKM. The CDR3 totals 20 residues.

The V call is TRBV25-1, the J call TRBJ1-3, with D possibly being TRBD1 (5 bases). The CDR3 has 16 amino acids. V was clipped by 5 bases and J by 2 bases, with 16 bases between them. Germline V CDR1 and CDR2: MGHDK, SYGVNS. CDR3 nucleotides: TGTGCCAGCAGTCAACCCCCAGGGAGCGCTGGAAACACCATATATTTT. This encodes CASSQPPGSAGNTIYF.

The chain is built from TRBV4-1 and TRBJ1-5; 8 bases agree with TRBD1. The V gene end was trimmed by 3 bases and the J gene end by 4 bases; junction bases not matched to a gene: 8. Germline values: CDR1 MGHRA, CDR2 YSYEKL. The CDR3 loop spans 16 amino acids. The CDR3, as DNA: TGCGCCAGCAGCCACGTCGACAGGGGCAGGAATCAGCCCCAGCATTTT. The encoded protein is CASSHVDRGRNQPQHF.

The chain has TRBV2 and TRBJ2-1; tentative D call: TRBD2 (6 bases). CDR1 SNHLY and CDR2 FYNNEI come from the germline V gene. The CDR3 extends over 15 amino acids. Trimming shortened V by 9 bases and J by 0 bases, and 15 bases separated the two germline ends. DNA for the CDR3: TGTGCCAGTACGATAGCGGTTACCTCCTACAATGAGCAGTTCTTC. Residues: CASTIAVTSYNEQFF. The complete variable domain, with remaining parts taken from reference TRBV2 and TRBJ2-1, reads EPEVTQTPSHQVTQMGQEVILRCVPISNHLYFYWYRQILGQKVEFLVSFYNNEISEKSEIFDDQFSVERPDGSNFTLKIRSTKLEDSAMYFCASTIAVTSYNEQFFGPGTRLTVL.

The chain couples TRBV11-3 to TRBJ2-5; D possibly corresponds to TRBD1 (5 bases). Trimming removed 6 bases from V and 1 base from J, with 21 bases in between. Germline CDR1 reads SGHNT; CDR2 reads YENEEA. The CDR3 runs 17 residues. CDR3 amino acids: CASSYPPGHRTQETQYF. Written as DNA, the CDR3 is TGTGCCAGCAGTTACCCTCCAGGGCACCGGACCCAAGAGACCCAGTACTTC.

In nucleotides, the CDR3 is TGCAGTGCTCCCAGCGAGTCCACAGATACGCAGTATTTT. Amino acids: CSAPSESTDTQYF. This sequence joins TRBV20-1 and TRBJ2-3; unclear D gene. Trimming stripped 5 bases from V and 2 bases from J, with 11 bases between. Germline CDR1 DFQATT, CDR2 SNEGSKA (reference sequence). CDR3 length: 13 amino acids.

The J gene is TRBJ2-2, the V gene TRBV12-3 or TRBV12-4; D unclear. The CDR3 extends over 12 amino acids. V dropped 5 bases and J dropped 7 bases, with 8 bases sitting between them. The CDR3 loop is CASSRSRGELFF. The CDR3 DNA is TGTGCCAGCAGTCGATCCCGCGGGGAGCTGTTTTTT.

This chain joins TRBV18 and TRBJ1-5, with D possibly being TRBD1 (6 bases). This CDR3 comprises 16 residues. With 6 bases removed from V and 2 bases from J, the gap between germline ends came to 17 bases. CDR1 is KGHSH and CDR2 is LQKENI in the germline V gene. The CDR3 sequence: CASSSGGREGNQPQHF. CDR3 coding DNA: TGTGCCAGCTCGTCGGGGGGGCGCGAGGGCAATCAGCCCCAGCATTTT.

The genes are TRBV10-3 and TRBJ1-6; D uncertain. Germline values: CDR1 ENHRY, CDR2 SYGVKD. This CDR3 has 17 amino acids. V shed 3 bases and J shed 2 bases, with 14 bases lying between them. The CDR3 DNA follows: TGTGCCATCAGTGACGAGGACGGTTCTCCCTATAATTCACCCCTCCACTTT. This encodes CAISDEDGSPYNSPLHF.

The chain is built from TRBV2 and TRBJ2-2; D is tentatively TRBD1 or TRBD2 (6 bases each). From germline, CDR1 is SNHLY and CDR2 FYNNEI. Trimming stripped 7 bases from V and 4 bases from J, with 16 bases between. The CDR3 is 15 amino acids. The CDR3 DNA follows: TGTGCCAGCATGCAAGAGGGGGGATTCACCGGGGAGCTGTTTTTT. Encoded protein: CASMQEGGFTGELFF.